The 6 T cell receptor beta chains reported below all come from one sample, sequenced in a study of radiotherapy plus CTLA-4 blockade in lung cancer. Produced via immunoSEQ multiplex PCR; TCRdb's table is partial and in-frame only. This table holds around 80,000 clones, roughly four fifths found once. Sequences were derived from peripheral blood, sampled from a patient treated with radiotherapy plus ipilimumab. The receptors derive from a human donor with non-small cell lung cancer who had stable disease on radiotherapy plus ipilimumab.

The chain uses TRBV5-6 and TRBJ2-1; possibly TRBD2 for D (6 bases). With 7 bases removed from V and 0 bases from J, the gap between germline ends came to 14 bases. The length of the CDR3 is 15 residues. CDR1 is SGHDT, CDR2 YYEEEE, per germline. CDR3 amino acids: CASGGNPSSYNEQFF. CDR3 nucleotides: TGTGCCAGCGGGGGGAATCCGAGCTCCTACAATGAGCAGTTCTTC. The whole variable domain, filled in from reference TRBV5-6 and TRBJ2-1, reads DAGVTQSPTHLIKTRGQQVTLRCSPKSGHDTVSWYQQALGQGPQFIFQYYEEEERQRGNFPDRFSGHQFPNYSSELNVNALLLGDSALYLCASGGNPSSYNEQFFGPGTRLTVL.

The V and J genes are TRBV7-9 and TRBJ2-1; 12 nucleotides align to TRBD2. This CDR3 is 16 amino acids long. Germline CDR1 is SEHNR and CDR2 is FQNEAQ (reference sequence). J was trimmed by 4 bases and V by 4 bases; bases with no gene match: 5. The CDR3 loop is CASSSPSGRVYNEQFF. The CDR3 DNA sequence: TGTGCCAGCAGCTCGCCTAGCGGGAGGGTTTACAATGAGCAGTTCTTC.

This rearrangement joins TRBV28 to TRBJ1-1; 9 bases line up with TRBD1. Trimming cost V 5 bases and J 5 bases; bases outside gene matches: 9. The germline CDR1 and CDR2 sequences are MDHEN and SYDVKM. The CDR3 loop spans 15 amino acids. The CDR3 DNA follows: TGTGCCAGCAGTACAGGGGGCCTTGGGGGGACTGAAGCTTTCTTT. Translation gives CASSTGGLGGTEAFF.

The rearrangement links TRBV7-6 to TRBJ1-1; D may be TRBD1 (6 bases). V lost 5 bases and J lost 4, with 11 bases in between. Looked up from germline, CDR1 is SGHVS and CDR2 is FNYEAQ. The CDR3 covers 13 residues. The CDR3 sequence is CASSLDSSTEAFF. In nucleotides, the CDR3 is TGTGCCAGCAGCCTGGACAGTAGCACTGAAGCTTTCTTT.

The chain joins TRBV7-8 to TRBJ2-2; TRBD1 matches 11 bases. The V and J ends lost 5 bases and 4 bases, in that order; junction bases with no gene match: 9. Germline loops: CDR1 SGHVS, CDR2 FQNEAQ. This CDR3 comprises 17 residues. The CDR3 sequence is CASSIRDRGDSTGELFF. The CDR3 DNA sequence: TGTGCCAGCAGCATCCGGGACAGGGGGGATAGCACCGGGGAGCTGTTTTTT.

This clone was found once. The CDR3 spells CASSLWKGSRAYEQYF. For the CDR3, the DNA is TGTGCCAGCAGCCTATGGAAAGGGAGTAGGGCCTACGAGCAGTACTTC. This rearrangement joins TRBV5-4 to TRBJ2-7; possible D gene TRBD2, 5 bases. The germline V gene encodes CDR1 SGHNT and CDR2 YYREEE (reference sequence). CDR3 size: 16 residues. V dropped 4 bases and J dropped 2 bases, with 19 bases sitting between them.